The 9 T cell receptor beta chains reported below all come from one sample, sequenced in a study of graft-versus-host responses after intestinal transplantation. The repertoire was sequenced with immunoSEQ multiplex PCR; TCRdb's copy has only in-frame clones and lacks some. The sample lists more than 15,000 clones, around 77% seen once, with roughly 8.2% in the top ten. Investigators treated the graft tissue so that it released intraepithelial and lamina propria lymphocytes. Sequenced here: ileum tissue, sampled roughly 490 days after intestinal transplant. The source of these receptors is a human patient who received an intestinal transplant, so some T cells may come from the graft donor.

The chain links TRBV7-3 to TRBJ2-3; possibly TRBD2 for D (5 bases). Trimming removed 2 bases from V and 2 bases from J, with 8 bases in between. The germline gives CDR1 SGHTA, CDR2 FQGTGA. CDR3 length: 14 amino acids. In nucleotides, the CDR3 is TGTGCCAGCAGCTTAGACGGGAACACAGATACGCAGTATTTT. Its protein product is CASSLDGNTDTQYF.

This clone was recorded once. The chain recombines TRBV28 with TRBJ2-5; no clear D. This CDR3 comprises 14 residues. V dropped 8 bases and J dropped 1 base, with 14 bases sitting between them. Germline CDR1 is MDHEN and CDR2 is SYDVKM. CDR3 bases: TGTGCCAGCGCCCGAGGAGTGGGCCAAGAGACCCAGTACTTC. Encoded protein: CASARGVGQETQYF.

This chain connects TRBV2 to TRBJ2-7; D not certain. CDR1 and CDR2 from the germline V gene are SNHLY and FYNNEI. CDR3 size: 11 residues. V lost 6 bases, J lost 4 bases, and 7 bases lay in between. CDR3 DNA sequence: TGTGCCAGCAGGACGGCGTACGAGCAGTACTTC. Its translation is CASRTAYEQYF.

The chain's CDR3 is CASSLEGSGNYEQYF. DNA for the CDR3: TGTGCCAGCAGCTTAGAGGGTAGCGGGAACTACGAGCAGTACTTC. The chain carries TRBV11-2 and TRBJ2-7, with TRBD2 identical over 8 bases. Trimming cost V 0 bases and J 3 bases; bases outside gene matches: 4. Germline-derived CDR1 and CDR2 are SGHAT and FQNNGV. This CDR3 spans 15 amino acids. Full variable domain (rest looked up from reference TRBV11-2 and TRBJ2-7): EAGVAQSPRYKIIEKRQSVAFWCNPISGHATLYWYQQILGQGPKLLIQFQNNGVVDDSQLPKDRFSAERLKGVDSTLKIQPAKLEDSAVYLCASSLEGSGNYEQYFGPGTRLTVT.

The chain employs TRBV7-3 and TRBJ1-4, with D perhaps TRBD1 (6 bases). Looked up from germline, CDR1 is SGHTA and CDR2 is FQGTGA. V was cut by 6 bases and J by 7 bases, with 24 bases left in between. This CDR3 has 17 residues. CDR3 in DNA: TGTGCCAGCAGTCGATTCCCCACCACAGGGAGGGGTGAAAAACTGTTTTTT. Translated: CASSRFPTTGRGEKLFF.

Of note for this clone: Given the absence of the conserved phenylalanine or tryptophan at the CDR3 end, a read error is likely. The J gene is TRBJ1-1, the V gene TRBV9; 9 positions match TRBD1. The CDR3 covers 14 residues. Germline CDR1 and CDR2: SGDLS and YYNGEE. Unmatched junction bases numbered 12, after V lost 4 bases and J lost 11 bases. Written as DNA, the CDR3 is TGTGCCAGCAGCCCGAGGACAGGGGCAGGTCTGGCTTTCCTT. This translates into CASSPRTGAGLAFL.

This clone was observed a single time. The chain employs TRBV6-4 and TRBJ1-1; 7 bases are shared with TRBD1. The CDR3 loop spans 14 amino acids. The V gene end was trimmed by 2 bases and the J gene end by 11 bases; junction bases not matched to a gene: 11. Germline CDR1 is MRHNA and CDR2 is SNTAGT. CDR3 sequence reads: CASSDGTGVGLAFF. CDR3 in DNA: TGTGCCAGCAGTGACGGTACAGGGGTGGGTCTGGCTTTCTTT.

This chain joins TRBV7-9 and TRBJ2-5; D is ambiguous. The DNA end is a closer match to TRBJ2-7, so the J assignment may be wrong. The CDR3 spans 13 residues. The germline V gene has CDR1 SEHNR and CDR2 FQNEAQ (reference sequence). CDR3 sequence: CATRRALRVEQYF. CDR3 nucleotides: TGTGCCACCCGACGGGCCCTGAGAGTCGAGCAGTACTTC.

The J gene is TRBJ1-6, the V gene TRBV7-9; D is perhaps TRBD1 (5 bases). Trimming cost V 0 bases and J 10 bases, with 13 bases left between them. The germline V gene encodes CDR1 SEHNR and CDR2 FQNEAQ (reference sequence). CDR3 length: 15 amino acids. In DNA form, the CDR3 reads TGTGCCAGCAGCTTAGCGGGGTCAGGGCTCTCACCCCTCCACTTT. This encodes CASSLAGSGLSPLHF.